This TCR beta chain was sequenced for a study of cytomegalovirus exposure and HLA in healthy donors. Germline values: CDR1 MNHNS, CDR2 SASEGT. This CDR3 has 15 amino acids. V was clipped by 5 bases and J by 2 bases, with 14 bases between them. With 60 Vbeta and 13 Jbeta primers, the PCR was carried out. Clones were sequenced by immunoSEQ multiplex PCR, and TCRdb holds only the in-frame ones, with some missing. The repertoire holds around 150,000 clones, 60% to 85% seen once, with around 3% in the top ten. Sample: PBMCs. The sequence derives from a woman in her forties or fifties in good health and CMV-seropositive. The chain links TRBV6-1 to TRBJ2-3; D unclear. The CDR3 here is CASSWAAVHTDTQYF. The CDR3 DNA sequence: TGTGCCAGCAGTTGGGCAGCAGTTCACACAGATACGCAGTATTTT.